The clone carrying this T cell receptor beta chain was counted a few times. The CDR3 loop spans 17 amino acids. Per germline, CDR1 SGHRS and CDR2 YFSETQ. V lost 2 bases and J lost 6; bases outside the gene matches: 15. TCRdb reprocessed the RT-PCR reads with MiXCR, giving one entry per CDR3 protein. The sample lists approximately 720,000 distinct CDR3 sequences, approximately 15% occurring once. Sequenced material: memory CD4+ T cells from blood. The source is a female donor in good health, serving as a healthy control. J is TRBJ2-7 and V is TRBV5-1, with TRBD2 identical over 9 bases. The CDR3 region is CASSLGIAGVYSAEQYF. CDR3 in DNA: TGCGCCAGCAGCTTAGGGATAGCGGGAGTTTATTCAGCCGAGCAGTACTTC.